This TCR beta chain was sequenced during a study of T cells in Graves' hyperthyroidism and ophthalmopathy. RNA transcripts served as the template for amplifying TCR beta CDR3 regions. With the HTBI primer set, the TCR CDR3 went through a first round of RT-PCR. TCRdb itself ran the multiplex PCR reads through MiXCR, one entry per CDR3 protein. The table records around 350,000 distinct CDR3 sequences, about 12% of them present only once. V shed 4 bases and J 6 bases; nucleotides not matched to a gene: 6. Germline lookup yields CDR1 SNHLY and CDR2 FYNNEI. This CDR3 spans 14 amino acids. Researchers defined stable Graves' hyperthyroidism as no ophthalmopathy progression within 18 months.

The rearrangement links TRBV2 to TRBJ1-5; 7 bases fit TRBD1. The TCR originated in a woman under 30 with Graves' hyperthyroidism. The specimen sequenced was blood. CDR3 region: CASSANRGAQPQHF. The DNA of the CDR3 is TGTGCCAGCAGTGCCAACAGGGGAGCTCAGCCCCAGCATTTT.